Presented here are 30 T cell receptor beta chains from one specimen sequenced in a study of Tregs in tolerant kidney transplant recipients. Clones were read by immunoSEQ multiplex PCR, and TCRdb kept only the in-frame ones, dropping some. There are approximately 100,000 clones in the sample; 90% to 95% occur only once, and 0.46% lies in the top ten. The sample consisted of CD4+ T cells from blood, taken before the transplant. The receptors here all came from a human donor who received a combined kidney and bone marrow transplant.

This chain uses TRBV10-1 with TRBJ1-4; 7 bases are a match to TRBD1. The CDR3 sequence is 16 residues long. In germline, CDR1 is WNHNN, CDR2 SYGVQD (reference sequence). Trimming took 6 bases from V and 0 from J; bases not matched to a gene: 7. The CDR3, as DNA: TGCGCCAGCAGCCCGGGACAGAATTCAACTAATGAAAAACTGTTTTTT. Its translation is CASSPGQNSTNEKLFF.

V and J are TRBV19 and TRBJ2-7, with TRBD2 matching over 9 bases. After removal of 3 bases from V and 4 bases from J, the junction contained 4 bases not matched to a gene. The germline CDR1 and CDR2 sequences are LNHDA and SQIVND (reference sequence). The CDR3 spans 14 residues. The CDR3 bases are TGTGCCAGTAGTATCAGTAGCGGGGGATACGAGCAGTACTTC. This gives the protein CASSISSGGYEQYF.

The genes are TRBV5-4 and TRBJ1-3; 8 bases are a match to TRBD1. V lost 2 bases, J lost 3 bases, and 7 bases stayed unmatched. The CDR3 loop spans 16 amino acids. Germline V gene sequence: CDR1 SGHNT, CDR2 YYREEE (reference sequence). The chain's CDR3 is CASSFYQGANGNTIYF. The CDR3 nucleotides read TGTGCCAGCAGCTTTTATCAGGGGGCAAATGGAAACACCATATATTTT.

The CDR3 here is CASSLVAGNTEAFF. DNA of the CDR3: TGTGCCAGCAGCTTGGTCGCGGGGAACACTGAAGCTTTCTTT. V gene TRBV5-6 combines with J gene TRBJ1-1; D is unresolved. The germline V gene has CDR1 SGHDT and CDR2 YYEEEE. V gave up 0 bases and J gave up 1 base, with 7 bases separating them. CDR3 length: 14 residues.

The V and J genes are TRBV7-8 and TRBJ2-3; 12 positions match TRBD2. CDR3 length: 16 residues. V was pared by 5 bases and J by 1 base, with 4 bases of the junction left unmatched. Germline V lookup: CDR1 SGHVS, CDR2 FQNEAQ. Here the CDR3 reads CASSLRLAGGTDTQYF. In nucleotides, the CDR3 is TGTGCCAGCAGCCTAAGACTAGCGGGGGGCACAGATACGCAGTATTTT.

The chain employs TRBV14 and TRBJ2-1; TRBD2 matches 13 bases. Trimming at V came to 3 bases and at J to 7 bases, leaving 9 bases not matched to a gene. The germline CDR1 and CDR2 sequences are SGHDN and FVKESK. The CDR3 has 17 amino acids. The CDR3, as DNA: TGTGCCAGCAGCCAGTTCACTAGCGGGGGGGCCGGGAATGAGCAGTTCTTC. This gives the protein CASSQFTSGGAGNEQFF.

Of note for this clone: One junction end disagrees with the germline gene, perhaps due to a read error. The chain uses TRBV5-6 and TRBJ2-1, with unresolved D. The CDR3 sequence is 13 residues long. Germline CDR1 SGHDT, CDR2 YYEEEE. In nucleotides, the CDR3 is TGTGCCAACAGCTTGGTCCAGAACAATGAGCAGTTCTTC. Encoded protein: CANSLVQNNEQFF.

The chain recombines TRBV27 with TRBJ1-1; 7 positions agree with TRBD1. Trimming took 4 bases from V and 5 from J; bases not matched to a gene: 7. This CDR3 is 14 amino acids long. Germline V gives CDR1 MNHEY, CDR2 SMNVEV (reference sequence). The CDR3 loop reads CASSSWTGDTEAFF. In DNA form, the CDR3 reads TGTGCCAGCAGTTCCTGGACAGGTGATACTGAAGCTTTCTTT.

The chain couples TRBV7-2 to TRBJ2-1, with 11 positions matching TRBD2. CDR1 and CDR2 from the germline V gene are SGHTA and FQGNSA. V lost 5 bases and J lost 9; bases outside the gene matches: 9. This CDR3 is built from 15 residues. The CDR3 protein is CASSPLAGVRGEQFF. CDR3 sequence (DNA): TGTGCCAGCAGCCCACTAGCGGGGGTTCGGGGTGAGCAGTTCTTC.

This chain connects TRBV4-1 to TRBJ2-7, with 9 bases identical to TRBD2. CDR3 length: 16 residues. The V gene's germline CDR1 is MGHRA and CDR2 YSYEKL. With V trimmed by 3 bases and J by 4 bases, 10 bases remained unmatched. CDR3 protein: CASSQGLASGVYEQYF. CDR3 DNA sequence: TGCGCCAGCAGCCAGGGTCTGGCTAGCGGGGTGTACGAGCAGTACTTC.

CDR3 sequence: CASSVDRGDTQYF. CDR3 DNA sequence: TGTGCCAGCAGCGTAGACAGGGGGGATACGCAGTATTTT. This chain links TRBV9 with TRBJ2-3, with 8 bases that match TRBD1. The CDR3 spans 13 residues. Per the germline V gene, CDR1 is SGDLS and CDR2 is YYNGEE. The trim removed 0 bases at V and 6 bases at J, leaving 0 bases unmatched.

V is TRBV18 and J is TRBJ2-1; a weak D match, TRBD2 (5 bases). The V gene lost 3 bases and the J gene lost 6 bases, with 12 bases spanning the gap. This CDR3 spans 14 amino acids. Germline V lookup: CDR1 KGHSH, CDR2 LQKENI. The CDR3 sequence is CASSPGSLGNEQFF. Written as DNA, the CDR3 is TGTGCCAGCTCACCGGGGAGTTTGGGCAATGAGCAGTTCTTC.

This chain uses TRBV5-6 with TRBJ1-3, with TRBD1 identical over 11 bases. Germline assignment: CDR1 SGHDT and CDR2 YYEEEE. This CDR3 spans 16 amino acids. V lost 2 bases, J lost 6 bases, and 7 bases stayed unmatched. CDR3 region: CASSLWTGGGVNTIYF. As DNA, the CDR3 is TGTGCCAGCAGCTTATGGACAGGGGGCGGTGTAAACACCATATATTTT.

CDR3 sequence: CASSVGLAGETQYF. The CDR3 DNA follows: TGCGCCAGCAGCGTGGGACTAGCAGGGGAGACCCAGTACTTC. The chain couples TRBV5-1 to TRBJ2-5; TRBD2 matches at 9 bases. Germline-derived CDR1 and CDR2 are SGHRS and YFSETQ. V was pared by 4 bases and J by 5 bases, with 6 bases of the junction left unmatched. CDR3 size: 14 residues.

This clone was seen a few times. V is TRBV19 and J is TRBJ2-4, with a possible D match to TRBD1 (6 bases). V was trimmed by 6 bases and J by 0 bases, leaving 9 bases between them. Germline V lookup: CDR1 LNHDA, CDR2 SQIVND (reference sequence). The CDR3 extends over 14 amino acids. The CDR3 protein is CASRDRLAKNIQYF. The CDR3 DNA reads TGTGCCAGTAGAGACAGGCTAGCCAAAAACATTCAGTACTTC.

The V call is TRBV27, the J call TRBJ2-7; TRBD1 matches at 9 bases. CDR1 is MNHEY and CDR2 is SMNVEV in the germline V gene (reference sequence). V was clipped by 6 bases and J by 1 base; unmatched bases: 10. The CDR3 is 16 residues long. CDR3 bases: TGTGCCAGCAGGGCTCTCCCGGGACAGGGATCCTACGAGCAGTACTTC. It specifies CASRALPGQGSYEQYF.

The chain uses TRBV29-1 and TRBJ1-2; 7 bases fit TRBD1. CDR3 length equals 11 residues. CDR1 SQVTM and CDR2 ANQGSEA come from the germline V gene. Germline trimming cut 7 bases from V and 9 bases from J; bases unmatched to any gene: 8. The CDR3 protein is CSASDRISYTF. The DNA of the CDR3 is TGCAGCGCCTCGGACAGGATAAGCTACACCTTC.

This sequence joins TRBV30 and TRBJ1-5; possible D gene TRBD1, 5 bases. Germline V lookup: CDR1 GTSNPN, CDR2 SVGIG (reference sequence). The CDR3 sequence is 14 residues long. The ends were cut back, 1 base at V and 2 bases at J, with 9 bases in the middle. CDR3 region: CAWSGGEGNQPQHF. CDR3 nucleotide sequence: TGTGCCTGGAGTGGGGGGGAAGGCAATCAGCCCCAGCATTTT.

The chain couples TRBV11-2 to TRBJ2-7, with TRBD1 matching over 7 bases. V shed 6 bases, J shed 6 bases, and the junction held 8 bases outside the gene matches. Germline-derived CDR1 and CDR2 are SGHAT and FQNNGV. This CDR3 is built from 13 residues. CDR3 DNA sequence: TGTGCCAGCAGTTATACGACAGGGAGCGAGCAGTACTTC. It translates to CASSYTTGSEQYF.

The gene calls are TRBV5-1 and TRBJ2-3; D unclear. This CDR3 spans 12 amino acids. Germline CDR1 and CDR2: SGHRS and YFSETQ. V lost 0 bases and J lost 6, with 5 bases in between. CDR3 DNA: TGCGCCAGCAGCTTGGATCTGGATACGCAGTATTTT. It encodes CASSLDLDTQYF.

This rearrangement joins TRBV7-2 to TRBJ1-1; 8 positions match TRBD1. The J segment lost 4 bases and the V segment lost 5 bases, leaving 6 bases of the junction unmatched. Germline CDR1 is SGHTA and CDR2 is FQGNSA. The CDR3 has 14 residues. CDR3 in amino acids: CASSLIQGATEAFF. The CDR3 nucleotides read TGTGCCAGCAGCCTCATCCAGGGGGCCACTGAAGCTTTCTTT. Full variable domain (outside the CDR3, taken from reference TRBV7-2 and TRBJ1-1): GAGVSQSPSNKVTEKGKDVELRCDPISGHTALYWYRQSLGQGLEFLIYFQGNSAPDKSGLPSDRFSAERTGGSVSTLTIQRTQQEDSAVYLCASSLIQGATEAFFGQGTRLTVV.

The V and J genes are TRBV29-1 and TRBJ2-5; weak D call: TRBD1 (6 bases). The CDR3 is 13 amino acids. Germline V lookup: CDR1 SQVTM, CDR2 ANQGSEA. The V end was cut by 3 bases, the J end by 5 bases, with 13 bases between. The CDR3 region is CSVDQGPGETQYF. The CDR3, as DNA: TGCAGCGTTGACCAGGGGCCGGGGGAGACCCAGTACTTC.

J is TRBJ2-5 and V is TRBV6-5, with TRBD2 matching over 13 bases. This CDR3 comprises 15 residues. From germline, CDR1 is MNHEY and CDR2 SVGAGI. The trim removed 7 bases at V and 4 bases at J, leaving 6 bases unmatched. The CDR3 here is CASILGLAGRETQYF. CDR3 sequence (DNA): TGTGCCAGCATCTTGGGACTAGCGGGAAGAGAGACCCAGTACTTC.

This chain joins TRBV7-2 and TRBJ2-5, with D unresolved. This CDR3 is 15 amino acids long. In germline, CDR1 is SGHTA, CDR2 FQGNSA. V gave up 1 base and J gave up 0 bases, with 9 bases separating them. CDR3 protein: CASSLVAWYQETQYF. The CDR3 DNA reads as TGTGCCAGCAGCTTAGTAGCCTGGTACCAAGAGACCCAGTACTTC.

The CDR3 region is CASSLPGTLGSPLHF. CDR3 DNA sequence: TGTGCCAGCAGCTTACCGGGAACTTTGGGTTCACCCCTCCACTTT. The gene calls are TRBV7-2 and TRBJ1-6; D uncertain. Looked up from germline, CDR1 is SGHTA and CDR2 is FQGNSA. V lost 2 bases to trimming and J lost 9 bases, with 14 bases between them. This CDR3 comprises 15 residues.

The V call is TRBV7-3, the J call TRBJ2-1, with 9 bases matching TRBD1. The germline gives CDR1 SGHTA, CDR2 FQGTGA. This CDR3 has 14 amino acids. V gave up 4 bases and J gave up 2 bases; unmatched junction bases: 0. The CDR3 DNA reads TGTGCCAGCAGCTACAGGGGGCCCTACAATGAGCAGTTCTTC. Its protein is CASSYRGPYNEQFF. The full variable domain, in which reference TRBV7-3 and TRBJ2-1 provide the parts outside the CDR3, is GAGVSQTPSNKVTEKGKYVELRCDPISGHTALYWYRQSLGQGPEFLIYFQGTGAADDSGLPNDRFFAVRPEGSVSTLKIQRTERGDSAVYLCASSYRGPYNEQFFGPGTRLTVL.

The rearrangement joins TRBV7-2 to TRBJ2-7; TRBD2 matches 7 bases. V was clipped by 0 bases and J by 4 bases; unmatched bases: 0. This CDR3 comprises 13 residues. The germline V gene has CDR1 SGHTA and CDR2 FQGNSA. The CDR3 DNA reads as TGTGCCAGCAGCTTAGCGGGGGGGTACGAGCAGTACTTC. Encoded protein: CASSLAGGYEQYF.

The chain combines TRBV19 with TRBJ2-1, with 7 positions matching TRBD1. Germline values: CDR1 LNHDA, CDR2 SQIVND (reference sequence). J lost 5 bases, V lost 7 bases, and 11 bases had no gene match. This CDR3 is built from 15 residues. For the CDR3, the DNA is TGTGCCAGTACCTTGGGGACAGCAATTAACAATGAGCAGTTCTTC. It yields the protein CASTLGTAINNEQFF.

The CDR3 region has the DNA TGTGCCAGCAGGACTAGCGGGGGGAATGAGCAGTTCTTC. Residues: CASRTSGGNEQFF. The V gene is TRBV6-1, the J gene TRBJ2-1; 13 bases are shared with TRBD2. The CDR3 covers 13 residues. Trimming took 6 bases from V and 7 from J; bases not matched to a gene: 0. Germline CDR1 reads MNHNS; CDR2 reads SASEGT.

The V call is TRBV28, the J call TRBJ1-1, with D hard to call. Germline loops: CDR1 MDHEN, CDR2 SYDVKM. Trimming took off 1 base at V and 7 bases at J, with 13 bases between the two ends. The CDR3 extends over 14 amino acids. CDR3 sequence: CASSLFWGGGEAFF. CDR3 DNA sequence: TGTGCCAGCAGTTTATTTTGGGGAGGTGGTGAAGCTTTCTTT.